This T cell receptor beta chain was identified in a study of control samples from healthy donors and cancer patients. Germline CDR1 is PRHDT and CDR2 is FYEKMQ (reference sequence). This CDR3 has 12 residues. The V and J ends lost 8 bases and 1 base respectively, with 8 bases between them. Assay: immunoSEQ multiplex PCR; the TCRdb copy retains only in-frame clones and omits some. The data hold a few hundred thousand clones, with roughly 90% observed a single time. This sequence joins TRBV13 and TRBJ1-1; maybe TRBD1 (6 bases). The TCR sequence derives from a middle-aged man with head and neck cancer. Sequencing used PBMCs. The CDR3 DNA follows: TGTGCCAGCGGACAGAGGAACACTGAAGCTTTCTTT. It specifies CASGQRNTEAFF.